This T cell receptor beta chain was identified during a study of control samples from healthy donors and cancer patients. Using immunoSEQ multiplex PCR, the repertoire was profiled, and TCRdb retains in-frame clones only, with some absent. This table holds 140,000 to 150,000 clones, about 91% found once. The CDR3 covers 14 residues. From germline, CDR1 is MGHDK and CDR2 SYGVNS. V lost 8 bases, J lost 12 bases, and 15 bases stayed unmatched. The chain recombines TRBV25-1 with TRBJ1-1; 10 nucleotides line up with TRBD1. Material for sequencing was blood. The sequence was collected from a man aged 25-45 years in good health. The CDR3 reads CASFSGTGDGGTFF. For the CDR3, the DNA is TGTGCCAGCTTTTCCGGGACAGGGGACGGAGGGACTTTCTTT. Full variable domain (rest looked up from reference TRBV25-1 and TRBJ1-1): EADIYQTPRYLVIGTGKKITLECSQTMGHDKMYWYQQDPGMELHLIHYSYGVNSTEKGDLSSESTVSRIRTEHFPLTLESARPSHTSQYLCASFSGTGDGGTFFGQGTRLTVV.